This T cell receptor beta chain was obtained from a study of technical replicates of blood from several donors. J gave up 2 bases and V 1 base, and 4 bases lay outside the gene matches. CDR1 and CDR2 (germline): SGHVS, FQNEAQ. The CDR3 has 15 residues. Assay: immunoSEQ multiplex PCR; the TCRdb copy retains only in-frame clones and omits some. In the table there are about 14,000 clones, roughly 80% of which are singletons. This receptor was identified in a human donor in good health. Sequencing used PBMCs. The chain couples TRBV7-8 to TRBJ2-5; TRBD1 aligns across 7 bases. As DNA, the CDR3 is TGTGCCAGCAGCTTAGGCCCGGGACAGCAAGAGACCCAGTACTTC. It codes for CASSLGPGQQETQYF.